This entry lists 4 T cell receptor beta chains sequenced from one sample in a study of regulatory T cells in long-lasting Graves disease. Researchers made TCR beta libraries by using iRepertoire HTBI primers and running Arm-PCR on CDR3 regions. TCRdb re-analysed the multiplex PCR reads in MiXCR, keeping a single row per CDR3 protein. The sample contains about 660,000 distinct CDR3 sequences, around 30% of which appear only once. Time point meaning: persistent/refractory GD, antithyroid drugs over 5 years with positive TRAb. Extracted PBMC RNA gave rise to the TCR library. The sample here was peripheral blood mononuclear cells (PBMCs), taken when the disease was refractory, from a patient treated with antithyroid drugs. Source of these receptors: a female donor with Graves disease.

This clonotype was recorded a few times. The rearrangement joins TRBV2 to TRBJ1-4; a possible D gene is TRBD1 (5 bases). Looked up from germline, CDR1 is SNHLY and CDR2 is FYNNEI. V was shortened by 6 bases and J by 2 bases, with 13 bases between the two germline ends. CDR3 size: 15 residues. CDR3 nucleotide sequence: TGTGCCAGCAGGAACCGGGGCAAGACTAATGAAAAACTGTTTTTT. Translated: CASRNRGKTNEKLFF.

The chain carries TRBV10-1 and TRBJ2-7; 10 nucleotides agree with TRBD2. Trimming removed 5 bases from V and 2 bases from J; junction bases left unmatched: 9. This CDR3 has 16 residues. Germline V gives CDR1 WNHNN, CDR2 SYGVQD (reference sequence). CDR3 sequence (DNA): TGCGCCAGCAGTTCGGAGCGGGAGGGATTAACCTACGAGCAGTACTTC. Its protein product is CASSSEREGLTYEQYF.

The table lists this clonotype with a few counts. The V gene is TRBV6-5, the J gene TRBJ1-1, with 7 bases identical to TRBD1. CDR1 and CDR2 from the germline V gene are MNHEY and SVGAGI. Unmatched junction bases numbered 3, after V lost 2 bases and J lost 6 bases. The CDR3 totals 13 residues. CDR3 sequence: CASSYRGQPEAFF. The DNA for the CDR3 is TGTGCCAGCAGTTACCGGGGACAGCCTGAAGCTTTCTTT.

The chain couples TRBV24-1 to TRBJ1-5; the D is unclear. CDR1 KGHDR and CDR2 SFDVKD come from the germline V gene. This CDR3 is 14 amino acids long. V was shortened by 4 bases and J by 9 bases, with 15 bases between the two germline ends. CDR3 region: CATSDTPGVGPQHF. CDR3 coding DNA: TGTGCCACCAGTGACACCCCCGGGGTGGGGCCCCAGCATTTT.